Following are 3 T cell receptor beta chains from one sample sequenced in a study of T cell responses to AZD1222 COVID-19 vaccine. The assay was immunoSEQ multiplex PCR, and TCRdb's table has in-frame clones only and misses some. This table has about 180,000 clones, nearly 95% appearing once. The material sequenced was peripheral blood, taken 28 days after the second AZD1222 dose. The origin of the receptors is an adult who received the AZD1222 COVID-19 vaccine.

The CDR3 sequence: CASSDTRTGGTEAFF. The DNA of the CDR3 is TGCGCCAGCAGCGATACCCGGACAGGGGGAACTGAAGCTTTCTTT. This chain connects TRBV5-1 to TRBJ1-1, with 10 positions matching TRBD1. The CDR3 is made up of 15 amino acids. V lost 4 bases to trimming and J lost 5 bases; unmatched junction nucleotides: 8. Germline CDR1 SGHRS, CDR2 YFSETQ.

The chain recombines TRBV10-3 with TRBJ1-1; D not resolved. Trimming cost V 3 bases and J 1 base, with 12 bases left between them. The CDR3 has 15 amino acids. CDR1 and CDR2 from the germline V gene are ENHRY and SYGVKD. CDR3 loop: CAISDRGAENTEAFF. The CDR3 DNA reads TGTGCCATCAGTGACCGAGGTGCAGAGAACACTGAAGCTTTCTTT.

The chain has TRBV6-1 and TRBJ1-6; 9 positions match TRBD1. V lost 4 bases to trimming and J lost 5 bases; unmatched junction nucleotides: 6. Germline loops: CDR1 MNHNS, CDR2 SASEGT. The CDR3 loop spans 16 amino acids. CDR3 residues: CASSGNRGRDNSPLHF. In nucleotides, the CDR3 is TGTGCCAGCAGTGGAAACAGGGGGCGAGATAATTCACCCCTCCACTTT.